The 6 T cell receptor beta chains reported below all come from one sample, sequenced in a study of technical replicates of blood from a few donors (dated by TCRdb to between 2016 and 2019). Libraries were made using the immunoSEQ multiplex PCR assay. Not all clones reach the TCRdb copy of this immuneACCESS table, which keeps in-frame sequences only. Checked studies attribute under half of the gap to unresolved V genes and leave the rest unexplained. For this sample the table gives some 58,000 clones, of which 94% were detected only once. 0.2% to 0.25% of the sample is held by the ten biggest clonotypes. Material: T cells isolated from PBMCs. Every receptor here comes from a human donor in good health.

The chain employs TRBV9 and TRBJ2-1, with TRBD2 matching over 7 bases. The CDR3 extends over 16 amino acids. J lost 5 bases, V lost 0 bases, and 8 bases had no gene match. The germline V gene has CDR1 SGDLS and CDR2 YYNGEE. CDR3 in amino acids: CASSVGFWLADNEQFF. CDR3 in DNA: TGTGCCAGCAGCGTAGGATTTTGGCTAGCGGACAATGAGCAGTTCTTC. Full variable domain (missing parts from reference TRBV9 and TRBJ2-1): DSGVTQTPKHLITATGQRVTLRCSPRSGDLSVYWYQQSLDQGLQFLIQYYNGEERAKGNILERFSAQQFPDLHSELNLSSLELGDSALYFCASSVGFWLADNEQFFGPGTRLTVL.

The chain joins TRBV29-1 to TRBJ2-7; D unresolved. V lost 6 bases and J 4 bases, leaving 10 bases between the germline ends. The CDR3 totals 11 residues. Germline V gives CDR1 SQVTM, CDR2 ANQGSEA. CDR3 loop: CSVDTIYEQYF. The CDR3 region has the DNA TGCAGCGTCGACACCATATACGAGCAGTACTTC.

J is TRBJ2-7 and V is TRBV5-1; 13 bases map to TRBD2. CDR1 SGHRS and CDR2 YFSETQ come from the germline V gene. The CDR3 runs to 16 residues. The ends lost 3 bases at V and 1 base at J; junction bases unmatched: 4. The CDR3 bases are TGCGCCAGCAGCTCGGGACTAGCGGGATTATCCTACGAGCAGTACTTC. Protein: CASSSGLAGLSYEQYF.

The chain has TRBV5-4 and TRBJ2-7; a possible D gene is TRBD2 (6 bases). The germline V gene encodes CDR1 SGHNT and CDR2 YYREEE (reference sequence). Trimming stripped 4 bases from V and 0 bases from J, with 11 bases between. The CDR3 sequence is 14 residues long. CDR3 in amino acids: CASSPQAGSYEQYF. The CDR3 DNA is TGTGCCAGCAGCCCGCAAGCGGGCTCCTACGAGCAGTACTTC.

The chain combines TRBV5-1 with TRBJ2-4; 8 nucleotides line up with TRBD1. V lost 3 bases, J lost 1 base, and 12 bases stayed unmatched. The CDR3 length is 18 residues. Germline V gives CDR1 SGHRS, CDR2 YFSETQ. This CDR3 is CASSSGQVGGLAKNIQYF. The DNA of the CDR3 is TGCGCCAGCAGCTCGGGACAGGTAGGGGGATTGGCCAAAAACATTCAGTACTTC.

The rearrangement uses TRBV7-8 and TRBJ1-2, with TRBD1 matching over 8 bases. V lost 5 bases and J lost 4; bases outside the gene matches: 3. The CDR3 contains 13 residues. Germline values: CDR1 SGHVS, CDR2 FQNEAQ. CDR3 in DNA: TGTGCCAGCAGCCGGACAGGGACCTATGGCTACACCTTC. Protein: CASSRTGTYGYTF.